This T cell receptor (beta chain) appears in the sequencing data of a study of beta chain features in type 1 diabetes. Study-wide results and caveats: TCRB CDR3 length was moderately but significantly reduced in all four CD4+ subsets of Type 1 diabetes patients. Insertion counts at VDJ junctions were lower in type 1 diabetes patients, who also showed more deletions there.

Since all of the isolated RNA was reverse transcribed, expressed TCRB transcripts were what got sequenced. TCRdb's copy holds only in-frame clones and misses some; the assay was immunoSEQ multiplex PCR. The sample has about 150,000 clones, approximately 8.8% seen once. This clone has just a few counts. No antigen is known for it. CDR1 and CDR2 from the germline V gene are SGHVS and FQNEAQ. The CDR3 sequence is 15 residues long. V was pared by 2 bases and J by 6 bases, with 14 bases between. This chain uses TRBV7-8 with TRBJ2-1; perhaps TRBD2 as D (5 bases). The receptor's source is a woman under 40 with type 1 diabetes. The specimen sequenced was central memory CD4+ T cells from blood. The CDR3 bases are TGTGCCAGCAGCTTATCGGCGGGCCTCGTCAATGAGCAGTTCTTC. Translating it yields CASSLSAGLVNEQFF.